These 21 T cell receptor beta chains share one sample of origin, sequenced in a study of T cells in localized non-small cell lung cancer. The data were produced by immunoSEQ multiplex PCR, yet TCRdb's version contains in-frame clones alone and is incomplete. The table includes about 2,800 clones, over 25% detected once. Sequences were derived from lung tumor tissue, sampled before any cancer treatment. The source is a male donor older than 55 with stage II squamous cell lung carcinoma.

This clone rates as medium-sized. The V and J genes are TRBV11-3 and TRBJ1-1; D perhaps matches TRBD1 (6 bases). Germline values: CDR1 SGHNT, CDR2 YENEEA. The ends were cut back, 5 bases at V and 5 bases at J, with 18 bases in the middle. This CDR3 has 15 amino acids. As DNA, the CDR3 is TGTGCCAGCAGCCCCACTAGGACAGCATTTACTGAAGCTTTCTTT. Translation gives CASSPTRTAFTEAFF.

V and J are TRBV29-1 and TRBJ1-4; weak D call: TRBD1 (5 bases). CDR1 and CDR2 from the germline V gene are SQVTM and ANQGSEA. Trimming left V 4 bases short and J 2 bases short, with 11 bases between. This CDR3 comprises 14 residues. This CDR3 reads CSVGSKGTNEKLFF. DNA of the CDR3: TGCAGCGTTGGGTCGAAGGGGACTAATGAAAAACTGTTTTTT.

The rearrangement links TRBV11-3 to TRBJ1-1; weak D call: TRBD1 (5 bases). Trimming pared 4 bases from V and 1 base from J, leaving 13 bases between. The CDR3 loop spans 15 amino acids. CDR1 and CDR2 (germline): SGHNT, YENEEA. The CDR3 sequence: CASSSPGRTNTEAFF. The CDR3 DNA is TGTGCCAGCAGCTCACCGGGACGGACGAACACTGAAGCTTTCTTT. The whole variable domain, remainder taken from reference TRBV11-3 and TRBJ1-1, is EAGVVQSPRYKIIEKKQPVAFWCNPISGHNTLYWYLQNLGQGPELLIRYENEEAVDDSQLPKDRFSAERLKGVDSTLKIQPAELGDSAVYLCASSSPGRTNTEAFFGQGTRLTVV.

The V gene is TRBV18, the J gene TRBJ2-1, with TRBD1 as a possible D gene (5 bases). Germline V CDR1 and CDR2: KGHSH, LQKENI. The CDR3 spans 13 residues. V was clipped by 3 bases and J by 10 bases, with 13 bases between them. The CDR3 reads CASSPLGASEQFF. The CDR3 nucleotides read TGTGCCAGCTCACCGTTAGGGGCTTCGGAGCAGTTCTTC. The whole variable domain, filled in from reference TRBV18 and TRBJ2-1, reads NAGVMQNPRHLVRRRGQEARLRCSPMKGHSHVYWYRQLPEEGLKFMVYLQKENIIDESGMPKERFSAEFPKEGPSILRIQQVVRGDSAAYFCASSPLGASEQFFGPGTRLTVL.

This clone is medium-sized by share. This chain links TRBV11-3 with TRBJ2-7, with D maybe TRBD2 (5 bases). V dropped 3 bases and J dropped 0 bases, with 12 bases sitting between them. This CDR3 is built from 15 residues. Per germline, CDR1 SGHNT and CDR2 YENEEA. The CDR3 nucleotides read TGTGCCAGCAGCTTCGGACGTGGGAGCTCCTACGAGCAGTACTTC. Amino acid sequence: CASSFGRGSSYEQYF.

This clone was observed a single time. The J gene is TRBJ1-3, the V gene TRBV29-1; D unclear. The V gene's germline CDR1 is SQVTM and CDR2 ANQGSEA. Trimming pared 4 bases from V and 0 bases from J, leaving 4 bases between. The CDR3 spans 12 residues. The CDR3 loop is CSVVSSGNTIYF. CDR3 DNA sequence: TGCAGCGTTGTCAGCTCTGGAAACACCATATATTTT.

This clone was observed a few times. The chain has TRBV11-3 and TRBJ2-7; weak D call: TRBD2 (6 bases). The germline gives CDR1 SGHNT, CDR2 YENEEA. V was cut by 7 bases and J by 5 bases, with 24 bases left in between. The CDR3 covers 16 residues. CDR3 nucleotide sequence: TGTGCCAGCAAACTTTCCGGGACTCCCCGTTTGGACGAGCAGTACTTC. Translating gives CASKLSGTPRLDEQYF.

The V gene is TRBV15, the J gene TRBJ1-2; TRBD1 might be the D (6 bases). The CDR3 totals 14 residues. Trimming removed 0 bases at V and 5 bases at J, with 10 bases between. The germline V gene has CDR1 LNHNV and CDR2 YYDKDF (reference sequence). The CDR3: CATSRDRGAYGYTF. The CDR3 coding sequence is TGTGCCACCAGCAGAGATAGGGGGGCTTATGGCTACACCTTC.

The J gene is TRBJ1-5, the V gene TRBV19, with D unclear. V was trimmed by 1 base and J by 2 bases, leaving 9 bases between them. CDR1 is LNHDA, CDR2 SQIVND, per germline (reference sequence). The CDR3 is 15 residues long. This chain's CDR3 is CASSIGLEGNQPQHF. The CDR3 nucleotides read TGTGCCAGTAGTATAGGTCTAGAAGGCAATCAGCCCCAGCATTTT.

This clone is classed as medium-sized. This chain connects TRBV6-8 to TRBJ2-1; TRBD1 matches at 9 bases. The junction had 6 bases not matched to a gene; V was cut back by 9 bases and J by 3 bases. The CDR3 is made up of 14 amino acids. Germline lookup yields CDR1 MNHGY and CDR2 SAAAGT. The CDR3 region is CASIGTGNYNEQFF. For the CDR3, the DNA is TGTGCCAGTATTGGGACAGGGAACTACAATGAGCAGTTCTTC.

By proportion, this clone is medium-sized. V is TRBV28 and J is TRBJ2-1, with TRBD2 identical over 8 bases. The V segment lost 2 bases and the J segment 13 bases; nucleotides outside the gene matches: 7. The germline V gene has CDR1 MDHEN and CDR2 SYDVKM. CDR3 size: 13 residues. CDR3 sequence reads: CASSLGTSGLQFF. CDR3 in DNA: TGTGCCAGCAGTTTAGGTACTAGCGGCTTACAGTTCTTC.

The chain is built from TRBV28 and TRBJ1-2; the D gene is possibly TRBD1 (5 bases). The CDR3 is 16 amino acids. V gave up 1 base and J gave up 6 bases, with 18 bases separating them. Per germline, CDR1 MDHEN and CDR2 SYDVKM. In DNA form, the CDR3 reads TGTGCCAGCAGTTTATTAGCTCGGGGGGAGTTCGATGGCTACACCTTC. Protein product: CASSLLARGEFDGYTF.

This chain connects TRBV19 to TRBJ1-1; no definite D call. With 10 bases removed from V and 6 bases from J, the gap between germline ends came to 18 bases. The germline gives CDR1 LNHDA, CDR2 SQIVND (reference sequence). The CDR3 spans 13 residues. Written as DNA, the CDR3 is TGTGCCACCCGGGCAGGAACCCCCCCTGAAGCTTTCTTT. Its protein is CATRAGTPPEAFF.

The rearrangement uses TRBV19 and TRBJ1-5; D is perhaps TRBD1 (5 bases). Germline CDR1 and CDR2: LNHDA and SQIVND (reference sequence). V was pared by 5 bases and J by 0 bases, with 11 bases between. The CDR3 contains 15 residues. The CDR3 DNA is TGTGCCAGTAGTCCGGCAGGGTATAGCAATCAGCCCCAGCATTTT. Amino acid sequence: CASSPAGYSNQPQHF.

The rearrangement joins TRBV6-8 to TRBJ1-3; no firm D call. The germline CDR1 and CDR2 sequences are MNHGY and SAAAGT. The V and J ends lost 3 bases and 8 bases respectively, with 14 bases between them. This CDR3 region has 14 residues. CDR3: CASSYRTDRYTIYF. The CDR3 coding sequence is TGTGCCAGCAGTTATCGAACAGATAGGTACACCATATATTTT.

The chain couples TRBV19 to TRBJ1-3; D is possibly TRBD1 (5 bases). The CDR3 has 20 residues. Germline-derived CDR1 and CDR2 are LNHDA and SQIVND (reference sequence). Trimming took off 6 bases at V and 1 base at J, with 28 bases between the two ends. CDR3 nucleotide sequence: TGTGCCAGTAGCTATATTACCCCCCAGGGAGTGGTCGGTTCTGGAAACACCATATATTTT. The encoded protein is CASSYITPQGVVGSGNTIYF.

The J gene is TRBJ2-2, the V gene TRBV5-1, with 7 bases matching TRBD1. Germline assignment: CDR1 SGHRS and CDR2 YFSETQ. V shed 5 bases and J 3 bases; nucleotides not matched to a gene: 7. The CDR3 covers 15 residues. The CDR3: CASSLTGVDTGELFF. The CDR3 DNA reads as TGCGCCAGCAGTTTAACAGGGGTTGACACCGGGGAGCTGTTTTTT.

This clone was picked up a small number of times. The chain couples TRBV5-1 to TRBJ1-1; 9 bases fit TRBD1. Germline assignment: CDR1 SGHRS and CDR2 YFSETQ. The CDR3 consists of 14 residues. V shed 2 bases and J 5 bases; nucleotides not matched to a gene: 4. The CDR3 loop reads CASSLTGTGTEAFF. The CDR3 DNA sequence: TGCGCCAGCAGCTTAACCGGGACAGGGACTGAAGCTTTCTTT.

J is TRBJ2-7 and V is TRBV18, with a tentative D call TRBD2 (6 bases). Per the germline V gene, CDR1 is KGHSH and CDR2 is LQKENI. This CDR3 is built from 14 residues. The V end lost 4 bases, the J end lost 0 bases, and 10 bases lay between the germline ends. DNA for the CDR3: TGTGCCAGCTCACTAGGTAGCGGCTCCTACGAGCAGTACTTC. The encoded protein is CASSLGSGSYEQYF.

The rearrangement uses TRBV5-1 and TRBJ1-1; no definite D call. V lost 4 bases and J 0 bases, leaving 10 bases between the germline ends. The CDR3 spans 14 residues. CDR1 and CDR2 from the germline V gene are SGHRS and YFSETQ. The CDR3 loop is CASSPVILNTEAFF. DNA of the CDR3: TGCGCCAGCAGCCCGGTTATTTTGAACACTGAAGCTTTCTTT.

V usage is TRBV5-1 and J usage is TRBJ1-3; D gene ambiguous. This CDR3 region has 14 residues. From germline, CDR1 is SGHRS and CDR2 YFSETQ. Trimming cost V 0 bases and J 4 bases, with 8 bases left between them. The CDR3 here is CASSLGQGGNTIYF. DNA of the CDR3: TGCGCCAGCAGCTTGGGGCAAGGAGGAAACACCATATATTTT.